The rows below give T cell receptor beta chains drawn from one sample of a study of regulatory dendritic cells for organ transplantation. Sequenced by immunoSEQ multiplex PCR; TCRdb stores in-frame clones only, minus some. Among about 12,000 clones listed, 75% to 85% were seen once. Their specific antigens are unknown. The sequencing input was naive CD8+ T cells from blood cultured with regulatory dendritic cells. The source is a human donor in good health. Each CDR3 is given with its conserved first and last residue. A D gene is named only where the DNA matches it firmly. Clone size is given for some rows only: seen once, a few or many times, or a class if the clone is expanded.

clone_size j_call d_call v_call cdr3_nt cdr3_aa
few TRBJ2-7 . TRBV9 TGTGCCAGCAGCCCTCTTGGAGCGGGCTACTACGAGCAGTACTTC CASSPLGAGYYEQYF
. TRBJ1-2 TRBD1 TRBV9 TGTGCCAGCAGCGAGGGACAGGGGGCGGGTAGTCGTGGCTACACCTTC CASSEGQGAGSRGYTF
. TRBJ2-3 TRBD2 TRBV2 TGTGCCAGCACTGAGAGCGGGGCGAGCACAGATACGCAGTATTTT CASTESGASTDTQYF
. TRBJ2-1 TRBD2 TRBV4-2 TGTGCCAGCAGCCCGGGGGGGAGGGATGAGCAGTTCTTC CASSPGGRDEQFF
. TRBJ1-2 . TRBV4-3 TGCGCCAGCAGCCAACGGGGGGACTATGGCTACACCTTC CASSQRGDYGYTF
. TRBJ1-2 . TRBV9 TGTGCCAGCAGCGTAGGCGGGGGGCGCGGGCGTGGCTACACCTTC CASSVGGGRGRGYTF
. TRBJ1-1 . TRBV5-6 TGTGCCAGCAGCGGATCAGGAAACACTGAAGCTTTCTTT CASSGSGNTEAFF
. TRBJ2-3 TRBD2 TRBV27 TGTGCCAGCAGTTTTTCTCTAGCGGGGGGATTTATCACAGATACGCAGTATTTT CASSFSLAGGFITDTQYF
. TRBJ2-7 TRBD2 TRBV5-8 TGTGCCAGCAGCTTGGTTGCGGGGGGCTACGAGCAGTACTTC CASSLVAGGYEQYF
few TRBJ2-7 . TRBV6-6 TGTGCCAGCACCGACACTTCCTACGAGCAGTACTTC CASTDTSYEQYF
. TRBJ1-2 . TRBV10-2 TGCGCCAGCAGTGAGTCGAGGGCAGCATATGGCTACACCTTC CASSESRAAYGYTF
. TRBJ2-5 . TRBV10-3 TGTGCCATCAGTGAGACTGTTAATCAAGAGACCCAGTACTTC CAISETVNQETQYF
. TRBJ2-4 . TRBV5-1 TGCGCCAGCAGCTTGGAACAACCCCGGGACATTCAGTACTTC CASSLEQPRDIQYF
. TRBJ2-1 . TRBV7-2 TGTGCCAGCAGCTTCCCCGGGTGGAATGAGCAGTTCTTC CASSFPGWNEQFF
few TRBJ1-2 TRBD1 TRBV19 TGTGCCAGTAGCGACAGGGTGAACTATGGCTACACCTTC CASSDRVNYGYTF
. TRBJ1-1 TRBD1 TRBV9 TGTGCCAGCAGCGTAGCTACGACGGGACAGGGATTGAACACTGAAGCTTTCTTT CASSVATTGQGLNTEAFF
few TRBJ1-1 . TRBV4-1 TGCGCCAGCAGCCACCAGACGCGGTGGGACACTGAAGCTTTCTTT CASSHQTRWDTEAFF
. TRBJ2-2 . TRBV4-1 TGCGCCAGCAGCCAAGAAGGGGGTTACGGGGAGCTGTTTTTT CASSQEGGYGELFF
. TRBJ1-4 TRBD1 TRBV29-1 TGCAGCGTTCGGGGAGGACAGGGCAATGAAAAACTGTTTTTT CSVRGGQGNEKLFF
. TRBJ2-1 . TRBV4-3 TGCGCCAGCAGCCAAGATACGGGCTCCTACAATGAGCAGTTCTTC CASSQDTGSYNEQFF
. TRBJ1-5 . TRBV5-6 TGTGCCAGCAGCTCCGGGGGTACAGTGGGCAGCAATCAGCCCCAGCATTTT CASSSGGTVGSNQPQHF
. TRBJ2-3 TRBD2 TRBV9 TGTGCCAGCAGCCTCACTAGCGGGGGGGCAGATACGCAGTATTTT CASSLTSGGADTQYF
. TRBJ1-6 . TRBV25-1 TGTGCCAGCAGTGAATGGGGAGTTAATTCACCCCTCCACTTT CASSEWGVNSPLHF
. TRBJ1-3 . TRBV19 TGTGCCAGTAGTTCCCGGCTTGGAGACACCATATATTTT CASSSRLGDTIYF
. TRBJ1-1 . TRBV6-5 TGTGCCAGCAGTTACTCAAAGACAGCAAACACTGAAGCTTTCTTT CASSYSKTANTEAFF
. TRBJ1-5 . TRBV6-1 TGTGCCAGCAGTGAAAATTGGGGGCTCGGGAGCAATCAGCCCCAGCATTTT CASSENWGLGSNQPQHF